Listed here are 11 T cell receptor beta chains from one sample, sequenced in a study of OX40 agonist ivuxolimab in advanced cancers. The repertoire was sequenced with immunoSEQ multiplex PCR; TCRdb's copy has only in-frame clones and lacks some. The data show fewer than 65,000 clones, about 87% seen once. The sample here was CD4+ or CD8+ T cells sorted from blood, taken in a trial of the OX40 agonist ivuxolimab. Receptors originate from an adult with an advanced solid tumor such as melanoma, head and neck, liver or kidney cancer.

V is TRBV5-8 and J is TRBJ1-1, with unresolved D. CDR3 length equals 13 residues. The V gene's germline CDR1 is SGHTS and CDR2 YDEGEE. With 2 bases removed from V and 5 bases from J, the gap between germline ends came to 10 bases. CDR3 coding DNA: TGTGCCAGCAGCTTTTCGGGGAGGACTGAAGCTTTCTTT. It specifies CASSFSGRTEAFF.

The chain joins TRBV6-5 to TRBJ2-7; D could derive from TRBD1 or TRBD2 (5 bases each). V gave up 0 bases and J gave up 5 bases, with 11 bases separating them. There are 14 residues in the CDR3. Germline V lookup: CDR1 MNHEY, CDR2 SVGAGI. CDR3: CASSYSAGRDEQYF. CDR3 nucleotide sequence: TGTGCCAGCAGTTACTCTGCAGGGCGGGACGAGCAGTACTTC.

This chain joins TRBV7-2 and TRBJ2-3, with 8 positions matching TRBD2. CDR1 and CDR2 from the germline V gene are SGHTA and FQGNSA. This CDR3 spans 17 amino acids. V gave up 1 base and J gave up 4 bases; unmatched junction bases: 10. CDR3 region: CASSLGPAGGASDTQYF. Here the CDR3 DNA reads TGTGCCAGCAGCTTAGGACCGGCGGGGGGTGCATCAGATACGCAGTATTTT. The entire variable domain, with the rest obtained from reference TRBV7-2 and TRBJ2-3, is as follows: GAGVSQSPSNKVTEKGKDVELRCDPISGHTALYWYRQSLGQGLEFLIYFQGNSAPDKSGLPSDRFSAERTGGSVSTLTIQRTQQEDSAVYLCASSLGPAGGASDTQYFGPGTRLTVL.

The chain has TRBV5-1 and TRBJ2-3; the match to TRBD2 covers 11 bases. Germline V gene sequence: CDR1 SGHRS, CDR2 YFSETQ. The CDR3 extends over 14 amino acids. The V gene end was trimmed by 4 bases and the J gene end by 11 bases; junction bases not matched to a gene: 9. DNA of the CDR3: TGCGCCAGCAGCATAGGGACTAGCGGACTAGAGCAGTATTTT. Its translation: CASSIGTSGLEQYF.

This rearrangement joins TRBV19 to TRBJ1-1, with D unresolved. Germline values: CDR1 LNHDA, CDR2 SQIVND (reference sequence). The length of the CDR3 is 15 residues. The ends were cut back, 1 base at V and 0 bases at J, with 9 bases in the middle. The CDR3 protein is CASSIVGVMNTEAFF. The DNA of the CDR3 is TGTGCCAGTAGTATAGTTGGGGTGATGAACACTGAAGCTTTCTTT.

This sequence joins TRBV7-9 and TRBJ1-3, with 8 bases that match TRBD1. The length of the CDR3 is 13 residues. Germline assignment: CDR1 SEHNR and CDR2 FQNEAQ (reference sequence). The ends lost 6 bases at V and 2 bases at J; junction bases unmatched: 0. This CDR3 is CASRTGAGNTIYF. The CDR3 region has the DNA TGTGCCAGCAGGACAGGGGCTGGAAACACCATATATTTT.

The chain carries TRBV5-1 and TRBJ1-1, with a possible D match to TRBD1 (5 bases). The CDR3 consists of 14 residues. V was clipped by 4 bases and J by 7 bases, with 17 bases between them. Germline CDR1 is SGHRS and CDR2 is YFSETQ. This CDR3 reads CASSPGAGTNEAFF. In DNA, the CDR3 is TGCGCCAGCAGCCCTGGAGCGGGGACTAATGAAGCTTTCTTT.

This chain uses TRBV5-6 with TRBJ2-5, with 8 bases fitting TRBD1. The CDR3 is made up of 15 amino acids. CDR1 and CDR2 from the germline V gene are SGHDT and YYEEEE. V lost 0 bases to trimming and J lost 1 base; unmatched junction nucleotides: 2. CDR3: CASSLGTGSQETQYF. For the CDR3, the DNA is TGTGCCAGCAGCTTGGGGACAGGGAGCCAAGAGACCCAGTACTTC.

CDR3 in DNA: TGTGCCAGCAGCTTAGGAGGCGGGGGGGCCTGGGAGACCCAGTACTTC. Translating it yields CASSLGGGGAWETQYF. The chain links TRBV5-4 to TRBJ2-5; the match to TRBD2 covers 9 bases. The germline V gene encodes CDR1 SGHNT and CDR2 YYREEE (reference sequence). The J segment lost 5 bases and the V segment lost 2 bases, leaving 10 bases of the junction unmatched. There are 16 residues in the CDR3.

This rearrangement joins TRBV14 to TRBJ2-7, with 9 bases fitting TRBD2. The V segment lost 5 bases and the J segment 9 bases; nucleotides outside the gene matches: 8. Germline V lookup: CDR1 SGHDN, CDR2 FVKESK. The CDR3 extends over 13 amino acids. CDR3 in amino acids: CASSFSGSSSQYF. The CDR3 region has the DNA TGTGCCAGCAGCTTTAGCGGGAGTTCTTCGCAGTACTTC.

This clone was recorded once. The chain has TRBV29-1 and TRBJ2-2, with unresolved D. This CDR3 spans 10 amino acids. Germline loops: CDR1 SQVTM, CDR2 ANQGSEA. V was pared by 4 bases and J by 6 bases, with 3 bases between. The CDR3 reads CSVGAGELFF. CDR3 nucleotide sequence: TGCAGCGTTGGGGCCGGGGAGCTGTTTTTT.